This T cell receptor beta chain was identified in a study of ipilimumab plus nivolumab after autologous stem cell transplantation. As for the study in general: Median doses per patient: about five ipilimumab, 7 to 9 nivolumab. The DLBCL cohort had primary refractory and relapsed disease, with 18-month progression-free survival of approximately 87% and 28%. Points from the study as a whole: Per the authors, repertoire, Treg and microbiota data justify further study.

This CDR3 is built from 15 residues. Germline V gene data show CDR1 as SEHNR and CDR2 as FQNEAQ (reference sequence). Trimming at V came to 5 bases and at J to 5 bases, leaving 4 bases not matched to a gene. The protocol was immunoSEQ multiplex PCR, while the TCRdb copy is restricted to in-frame clones and leaves out a portion. This sample has roughly 15,000 clones, with around four fifths found just once. Checkpoint therapy with ipilimumab 1 mg/kg began 14 to 28 days after transplant. A remark on this clone: Its specificity is not known.

The chain uses TRBV7-9 and TRBJ1-4; 11 bases line up with TRBD1. The source material was PBMCs, sampled in a trial of ipilimumab plus nivolumab as post-transplant consolidation. The sequence came from a male donor with diffuse large B-cell lymphoma. The CDR3, as DNA: TGTGCCAGCAGCCGGACAGGGGGCCCCAATGAAAAACTGTTTTTT. This translates into CASSRTGGPNEKLFF.